This T cell receptor beta chain was found in a study of cytomegalovirus exposure and HLA in healthy donors. Study-wide findings and caveats: Excluded: some indistinguishable V segments such as TRBV6-2 and TRBV6-3. The productive fraction for most TCR beta V segments was about 90% or about 30% in an earlier analysis.

Though probably carrying unrecorded immune exposures, donors were nominally healthy at sampling. The PCR made use of 60 Vbeta and 13 Jbeta primers. How the authors handled the data: As a later analysis found, there were 80 million or so unique TCR beta chains, of which roughly 11 million were shared. Here immunoSEQ multiplex PCR was the method, and the copy in TCRdb shows in-frame clones only, minus some. V and J calls and clone size follow that table, whereas D and trimming were derived from the DNA. The sample has roughly 170,000 clones, roughly four fifths seen once. The CDR3 covers 17 residues. Germline V gives CDR1 MNHEY, CDR2 SMNVEV (reference sequence). The trim removed 5 bases at V and 2 bases at J, leaving 11 bases unmatched. Notes on this clone: Its antigen is currently unknown.

The chain employs TRBV27 and TRBJ2-3; TRBD2 agrees at 9 bases. The sequenced sample consisted of PBMCs. The clonotype was recovered from a man aged 18 to 30 in good health and CMV-seronegative. For the CDR3, the DNA is TGTGCCAGCAGTCCCTTCGCGGGAGGGGTTTACACAGATACGCAGTATTTT. It encodes CASSPFAGGVYTDTQYF.